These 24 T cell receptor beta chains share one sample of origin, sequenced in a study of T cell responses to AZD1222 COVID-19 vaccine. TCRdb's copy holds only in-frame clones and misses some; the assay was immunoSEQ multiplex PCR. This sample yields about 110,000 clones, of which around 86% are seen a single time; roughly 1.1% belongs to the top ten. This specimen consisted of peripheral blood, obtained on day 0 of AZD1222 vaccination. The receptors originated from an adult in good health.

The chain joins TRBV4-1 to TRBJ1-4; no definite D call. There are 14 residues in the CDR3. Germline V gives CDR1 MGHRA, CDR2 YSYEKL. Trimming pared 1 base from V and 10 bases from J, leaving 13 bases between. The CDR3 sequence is CASSQGSLEGKLFF. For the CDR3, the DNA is TGCGCCAGCAGCCAAGGTTCCCTAGAAGGAAAACTGTTTTTT.

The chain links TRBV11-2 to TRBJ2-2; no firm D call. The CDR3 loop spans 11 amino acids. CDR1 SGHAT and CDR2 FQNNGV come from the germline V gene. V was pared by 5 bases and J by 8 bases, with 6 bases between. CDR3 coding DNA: TGTGCCAGCAGCCCGACAGGGGAGCTGTTTTTT. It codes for CASSPTGELFF.

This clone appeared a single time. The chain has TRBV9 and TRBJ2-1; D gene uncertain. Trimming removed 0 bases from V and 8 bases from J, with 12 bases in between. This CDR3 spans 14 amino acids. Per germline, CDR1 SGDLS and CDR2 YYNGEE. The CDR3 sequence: CASSVAIQGHEQFF. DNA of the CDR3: TGTGCCAGCAGCGTAGCTATACAAGGCCATGAGCAGTTCTTC.

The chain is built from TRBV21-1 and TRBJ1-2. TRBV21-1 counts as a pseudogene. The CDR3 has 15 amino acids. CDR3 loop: CASSKGYLLNYGYTF. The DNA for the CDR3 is TGTGCCAGCAGCAAAGGGTACCTTCTAAACTATGGCTACACCTTC.

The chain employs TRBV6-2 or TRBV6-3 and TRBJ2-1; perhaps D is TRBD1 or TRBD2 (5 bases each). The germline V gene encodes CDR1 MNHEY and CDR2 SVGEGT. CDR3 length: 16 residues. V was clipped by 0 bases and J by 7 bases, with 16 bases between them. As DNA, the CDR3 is TGTGCCAGCAGTTACTCGAATGGGGGAAGAGCGAATGAGCAGTTCTTC. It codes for CASSYSNGGRANEQFF.

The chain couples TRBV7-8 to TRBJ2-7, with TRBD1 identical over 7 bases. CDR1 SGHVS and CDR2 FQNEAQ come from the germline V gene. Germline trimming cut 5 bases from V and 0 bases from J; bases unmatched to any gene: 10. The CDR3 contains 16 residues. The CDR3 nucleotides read TGTGCCAGCAGCCCGCAAGGGGGCTCCTCCTCCTACGAGCAGTACTTC. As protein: CASSPQGGSSSYEQYF.

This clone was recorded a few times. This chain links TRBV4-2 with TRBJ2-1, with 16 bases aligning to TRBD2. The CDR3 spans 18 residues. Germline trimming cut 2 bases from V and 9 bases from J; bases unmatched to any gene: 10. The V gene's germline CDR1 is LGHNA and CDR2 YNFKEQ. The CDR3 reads CASSQSLGLAGGYSEQFF. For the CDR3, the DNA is TGTGCCAGCAGCCAAAGCCTGGGACTAGCGGGGGGGTATAGTGAGCAGTTCTTC.

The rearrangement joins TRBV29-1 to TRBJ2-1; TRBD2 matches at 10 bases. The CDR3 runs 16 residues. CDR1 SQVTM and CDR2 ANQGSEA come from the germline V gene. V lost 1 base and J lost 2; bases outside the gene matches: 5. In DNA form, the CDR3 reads TGCAGCGTTGAAGGGCCGGGACTAGCGCCCTACAATGAGCAGTTCTTC. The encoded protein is CSVEGPGLAPYNEQFF.

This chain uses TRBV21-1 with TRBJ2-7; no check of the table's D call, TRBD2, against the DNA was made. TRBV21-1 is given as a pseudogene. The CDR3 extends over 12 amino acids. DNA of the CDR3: TGTGCCAGCACCACTCAAGCGGGAGAGCAGTACTTC. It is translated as CASTTQAGEQYF.

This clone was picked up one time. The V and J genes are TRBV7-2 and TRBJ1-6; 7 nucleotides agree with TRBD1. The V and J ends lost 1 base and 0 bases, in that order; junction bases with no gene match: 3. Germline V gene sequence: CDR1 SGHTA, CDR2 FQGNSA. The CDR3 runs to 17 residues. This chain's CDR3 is CASSLGDSHSYNSPLHF. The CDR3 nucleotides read TGTGCCAGCAGCTTAGGGGACAGCCACTCCTATAATTCACCCCTCCACTTT. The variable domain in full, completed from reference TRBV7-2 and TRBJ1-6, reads GAGVSQSPSNKVTEKGKDVELRCDPISGHTALYWYRQSLGQGLEFLIYFQGNSAPDKSGLPSDRFSAERTGGSVSTLTIQRTQQEDSAVYLCASSLGDSHSYNSPLHFGNGTRLTVT.

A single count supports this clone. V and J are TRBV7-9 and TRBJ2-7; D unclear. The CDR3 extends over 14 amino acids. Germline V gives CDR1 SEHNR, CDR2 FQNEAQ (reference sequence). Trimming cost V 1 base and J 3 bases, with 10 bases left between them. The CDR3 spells CASSLVPYSYEQYF. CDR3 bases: TGTGCCAGCAGCTTAGTACCGTACAGCTACGAGCAGTACTTC.

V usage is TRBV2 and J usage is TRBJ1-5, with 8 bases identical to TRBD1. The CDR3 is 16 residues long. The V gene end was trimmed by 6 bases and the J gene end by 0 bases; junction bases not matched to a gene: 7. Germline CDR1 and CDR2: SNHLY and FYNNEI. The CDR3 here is CASRPDRGSSNQPQHF. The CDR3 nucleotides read TGTGCCAGCAGGCCCGACAGGGGATCTAGCAATCAGCCCCAGCATTTT.

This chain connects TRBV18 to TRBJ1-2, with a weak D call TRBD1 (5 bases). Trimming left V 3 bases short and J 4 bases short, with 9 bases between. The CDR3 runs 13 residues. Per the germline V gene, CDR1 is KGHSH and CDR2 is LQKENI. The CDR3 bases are TGTGCCAGCTCACCCCAGGGTGTCTATGGCTACACCTTC. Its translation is CASSPQGVYGYTF.

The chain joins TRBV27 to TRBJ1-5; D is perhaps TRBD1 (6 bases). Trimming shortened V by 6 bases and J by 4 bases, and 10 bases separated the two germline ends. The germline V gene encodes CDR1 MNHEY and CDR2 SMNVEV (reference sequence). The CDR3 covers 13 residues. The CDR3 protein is CASSWTVNQPQHF. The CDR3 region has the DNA TGTGCCAGCAGCTGGACAGTAAATCAGCCCCAGCATTTT.

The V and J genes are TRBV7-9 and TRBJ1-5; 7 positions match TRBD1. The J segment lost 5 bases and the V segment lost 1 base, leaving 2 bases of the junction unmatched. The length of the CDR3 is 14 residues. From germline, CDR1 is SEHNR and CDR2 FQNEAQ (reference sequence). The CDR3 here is CASSLVGTDQPQHF. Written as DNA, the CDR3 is TGTGCCAGCAGCTTAGTCGGGACAGATCAGCCCCAGCATTTT. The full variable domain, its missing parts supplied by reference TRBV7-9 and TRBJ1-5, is DTGVSQNPRHKITKRGQNVTFRCDPISEHNRLYWYRQTLGQGPEFLTYFQNEAQLEKSRLLSDRFSAERPKGSFSTLEIQRTEQGDSAMYLCASSLVGTDQPQHFGDGTRLSIL.

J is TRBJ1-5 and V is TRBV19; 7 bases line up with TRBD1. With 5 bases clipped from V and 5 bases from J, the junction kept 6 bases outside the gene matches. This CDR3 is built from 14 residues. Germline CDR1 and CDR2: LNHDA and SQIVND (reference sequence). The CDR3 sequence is CASSLGQLYQPQHF. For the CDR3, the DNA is TGTGCCAGTAGTCTGGGACAGCTGTATCAGCCCCAGCATTTT. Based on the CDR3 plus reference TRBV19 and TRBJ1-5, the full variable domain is DGGITQSPKYLFRKEGQNVTLSCEQNLNHDAMYWYRQDPGQGLRLIYYSQIVNDFQKGDIAEGYSVSREKKESFPLTVTSAQKNPTAFYLCASSLGQLYQPQHFGDGTRLSIL.

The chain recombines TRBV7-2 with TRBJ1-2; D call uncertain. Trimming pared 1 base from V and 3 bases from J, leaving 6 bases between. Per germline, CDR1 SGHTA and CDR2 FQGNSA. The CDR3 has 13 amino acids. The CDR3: CASSLEGYYGYTF. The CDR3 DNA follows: TGTGCCAGCAGCTTAGAGGGCTACTATGGCTACACCTTC.

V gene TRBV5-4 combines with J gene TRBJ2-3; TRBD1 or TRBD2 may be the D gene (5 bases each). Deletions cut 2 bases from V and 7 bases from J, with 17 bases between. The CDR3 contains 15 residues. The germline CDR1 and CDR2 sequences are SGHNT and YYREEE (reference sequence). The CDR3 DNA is TGTGCCAGCAGCTTAACGGGGCTAAGACCCCATACGCAGTATTTT. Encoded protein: CASSLTGLRPHTQYF.

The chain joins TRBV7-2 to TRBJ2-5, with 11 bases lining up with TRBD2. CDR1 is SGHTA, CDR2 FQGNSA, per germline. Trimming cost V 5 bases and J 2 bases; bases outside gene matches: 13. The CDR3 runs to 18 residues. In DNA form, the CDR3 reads TGTGCCAGCAGCCAGAAACTAGCGGGGGCCTTGAGTCAAGAGACCCAGTACTTC. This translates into CASSQKLAGALSQETQYF.

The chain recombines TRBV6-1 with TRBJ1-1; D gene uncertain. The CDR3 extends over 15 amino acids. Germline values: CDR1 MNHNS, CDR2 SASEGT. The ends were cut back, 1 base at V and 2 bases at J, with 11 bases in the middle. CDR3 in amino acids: CASSEGVRGNTEAFF. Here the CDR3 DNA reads TGTGCCAGCAGTGAAGGGGTCCGAGGCAACACTGAAGCTTTCTTT.

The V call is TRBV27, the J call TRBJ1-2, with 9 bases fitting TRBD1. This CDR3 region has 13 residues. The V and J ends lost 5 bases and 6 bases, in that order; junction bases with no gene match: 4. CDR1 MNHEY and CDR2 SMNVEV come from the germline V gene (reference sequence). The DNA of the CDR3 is TGTGCCAGCAGTCTACAGGGGGCGCATGGCTACACCTTC. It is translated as CASSLQGAHGYTF.

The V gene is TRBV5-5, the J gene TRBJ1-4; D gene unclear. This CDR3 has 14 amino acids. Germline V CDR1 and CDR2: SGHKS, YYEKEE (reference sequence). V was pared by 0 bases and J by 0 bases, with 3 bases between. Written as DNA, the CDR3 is TGTGCCAGCAGCTTGGGAGCAACTAATGAAAAACTGTTTTTT. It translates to CASSLGATNEKLFF.

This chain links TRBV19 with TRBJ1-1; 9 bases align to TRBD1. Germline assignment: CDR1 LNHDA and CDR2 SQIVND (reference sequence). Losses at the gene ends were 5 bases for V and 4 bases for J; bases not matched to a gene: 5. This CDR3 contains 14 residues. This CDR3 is CASSLTTGGTEAFF. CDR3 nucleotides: TGTGCCAGTAGTCTCACGACAGGGGGCACTGAAGCTTTCTTT.

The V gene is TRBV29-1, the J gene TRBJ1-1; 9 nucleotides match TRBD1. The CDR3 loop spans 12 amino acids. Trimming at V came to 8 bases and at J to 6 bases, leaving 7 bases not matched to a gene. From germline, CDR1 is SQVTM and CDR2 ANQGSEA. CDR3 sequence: CSTTGGRPEAFF. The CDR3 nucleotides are TGCAGCACCACAGGGGGCAGGCCTGAAGCTTTCTTT. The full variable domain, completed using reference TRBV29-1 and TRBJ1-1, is SAVISQKPSRDICQRGTSLTIQCQVDSQVTMMFWYRQQPGQSLTLIATANQGSEATYESGFVIDKFPISRPNLTFSTLTVSNMSPEDSSIYLCSTTGGRPEAFFGQGTRLTVV.